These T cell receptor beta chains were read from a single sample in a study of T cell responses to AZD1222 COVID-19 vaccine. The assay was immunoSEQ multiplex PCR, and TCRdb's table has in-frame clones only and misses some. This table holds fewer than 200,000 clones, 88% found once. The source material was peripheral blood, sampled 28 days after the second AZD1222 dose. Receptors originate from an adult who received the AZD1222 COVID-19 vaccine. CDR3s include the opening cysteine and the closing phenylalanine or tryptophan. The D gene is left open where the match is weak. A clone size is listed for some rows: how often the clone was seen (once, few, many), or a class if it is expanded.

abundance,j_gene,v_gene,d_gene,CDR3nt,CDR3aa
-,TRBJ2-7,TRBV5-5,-,TGTGCCAGCAGCTTGGACCTCGTAAGCGAGCAGTACTTC,CASSLDLVSEQYF
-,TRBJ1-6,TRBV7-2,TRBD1,TGTGCCAGCAGCTTAGTTCGGACAGGGCTCAATTCACCCCTCCACTTT,CASSLVRTGLNSPLHF
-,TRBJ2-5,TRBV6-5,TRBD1,TGTGCCAGCAGACCGGGACAGGGGACGACCCAGTACTTC,CASRPGQGTTQYF
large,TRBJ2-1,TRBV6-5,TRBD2,TGTGCCGCGGGAGGGACTGGGCCCTACAATGAGCAGTTCTTC,CAAGGTGPYNEQFF
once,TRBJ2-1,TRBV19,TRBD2,TGTGCCAGTAGTATAGATCTCACTAGCGACTCCAATGAGCAGTTCTTC,CASSIDLTSDSNEQFF
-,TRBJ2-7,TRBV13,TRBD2,TGTGCCAGCAGTCCCCTGGGGGGAGGGATAGTCTACGAGCAGTACTTC,CASSPLGGGIVYEQYF
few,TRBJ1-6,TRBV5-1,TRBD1,TGCGCCAGCAGCTTGGCAGCGACAGGGGACTCACCCCTCCACTTT,CASSLAATGDSPLHF
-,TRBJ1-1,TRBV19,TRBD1,TGTGCCGTACAGGGGGCTCTCATGAACACTGAAGCTTTCTTT,CAVQGALMNTEAFF
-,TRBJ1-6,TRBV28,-,TGTGCCAGCAGCCCGCGAGGGGGATATAATTCACCCCTCCACTTT,CASSPRGGYNSPLHF
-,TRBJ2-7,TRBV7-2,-,TGTGCCAGCAGTTATGACAGGAGGGGCGAGCAGTACTTC,CASSYDRRGEQYF